The rows below give T cell receptor beta chains drawn from one sample of a study of T-cell memory formation after mild COVID-19. Each CDR3 protein is one row after TCRdb ran MiXCR on the 5' RACE reads. Of approximately 300,000 distinct CDR3 sequences in the sample, roughly a fifth are singletons; the top ten hold roughly 20%. The sample taken for sequencing was PBMCs or a T cell subset sorted from them (not recorded which). Every receptor here comes from a man in his late teens or twenties who had mild COVID-19 (a few samples of this study predate the infection). Cell type and time point are not known. CDR3s include the opening cysteine and the closing phenylalanine or tryptophan. Fields, in order: D gene, clone size, V gene, J gene, CDR3 protein, CDR3 DNA. The D gene is left open where the match is weak. Size tells how often a clone was seen (once, few, many) or the class of an expanded clone, and some rows leave it out.

d_gene: .
abundance: .
v_gene: TRBV7-9
j_gene: TRBJ2-3
CDR3aa: CASSPLYEGSTDTQYF
CDR3nt: TGTGCCAGCAGCCCCCTTTACGAGGGAAGCACAGATACGCAGTATTTT

d_gene: .
abundance: few
v_gene: TRBV6-2/TRBV6-3
j_gene: TRBJ2-7
CDR3aa: CASSLPPLGSYEQYF
CDR3nt: TGTGCCAGCAGCCTGCCCCCCTTGGGGAGCTACGAGCAGTACTTC

d_gene: .
abundance: .
v_gene: TRBV6-2/TRBV6-3
j_gene: TRBJ2-3
CDR3aa: CASSAGFKFADTQYF
CDR3nt: TGTGCCAGCAGTGCGGGGTTTAAATTCGCAGATACGCAGTATTTT

d_gene: .
abundance: once
v_gene: TRBV2
j_gene: TRBJ2-7
CDR3aa: CARGADSEQYF
CDR3nt: TGTGCCAGAGGGGCCGATTCTGAGCAGTACTTC

d_gene: TRBD1
abundance: .
v_gene: TRBV5-1
j_gene: TRBJ1-2
CDR3aa: CASSPGQNNYGYTF
CDR3nt: TGCGCCAGCAGCCCGGGACAGAATAACTATGGCTACACCTTC

d_gene: .
abundance: few
v_gene: TRBV7-6
j_gene: TRBJ2-7
CDR3aa: CASSLNRPGRLFYEQYF
CDR3nt: TGTGCCAGCAGCTTAAATCGTCCAGGGCGGTTATTCTACGAGCAGTACTTC

d_gene: TRBD1
abundance: few
v_gene: TRBV12-3/TRBV12-4
j_gene: TRBJ1-1
CDR3aa: CASGMSRDRGLNTEAFF
CDR3nt: TGTGCCAGCGGAATGTCCCGGGACAGGGGGCTGAACACTGAAGCTTTCTTT

d_gene: .
abundance: .
v_gene: TRBV10-3
j_gene: TRBJ1-1
CDR3aa: CAIAFGLVNTEAFF
CDR3nt: TGTGCCATCGCCTTCGGCTTGGTCAACACTGAAGCTTTCTTT

d_gene: .
abundance: .
v_gene: TRBV27
j_gene: TRBJ2-3
CDR3aa: CASSLGQGGRFMYTQYF
CDR3nt: TGTGCCAGCAGTTTAGGTCAGGGTGGTCGCTTCATGTATACGCAGTATTTT

d_gene: TRBD2
abundance: .
v_gene: TRBV29-1
j_gene: TRBJ2-3
CDR3aa: CSVEDRGSGGDFTDTQYF
CDR3nt: TGCAGCGTTGAAGATCGGGGTAGCGGGGGGGACTTCACAGATACGCAGTATTTT

d_gene: .
abundance: .
v_gene: TRBV18
j_gene: TRBJ1-6
CDR3aa: CASSPVEVYNSPLHF
CDR3nt: TGTGCCAGCTCACCAGTTGAAGTTTATAATTCACCCCTCCACTTT

d_gene: TRBD1
abundance: .
v_gene: TRBV9
j_gene: TRBJ1-5
CDR3aa: CASATGDGYQPQHF
CDR3nt: TGTGCCAGCGCGACAGGGGACGGTTATCAGCCCCAGCATTTT

d_gene: TRBD1
abundance: few
v_gene: TRBV27
j_gene: TRBJ1-5
CDR3aa: CASSFQGANQPQHF
CDR3nt: TGTGCCAGCAGTTTCCAGGGGGCCAATCAGCCCCAGCATTTT

d_gene: .
abundance: .
v_gene: TRBV5-1
j_gene: TRBJ2-2
CDR3aa: CASSLLEGNTGELFF
CDR3nt: TGCGCCAGCAGCTTGCTGGAGGGAAACACCGGGGAGCTGTTTTTT

d_gene: TRBD2
abundance: few
v_gene: TRBV10-3
j_gene: TRBJ2-3
CDR3aa: CAISEPTSGGTDTQYF
CDR3nt: TGTGCCATCAGTGAACCCACTAGCGGGGGCACAGATACGCAGTATTTT

d_gene: .
abundance: .
v_gene: TRBV20-1
j_gene: TRBJ2-5
CDR3aa: CSAPLETQYF
CDR3nt: TGCAGTGCCCCGCTGGAGACCCAGTACTTC

d_gene: .
abundance: few
v_gene: TRBV19
j_gene: TRBJ2-2
CDR3aa: CASSDHFTGELFF
CDR3nt: TGTGCCAGTAGTGATCATTTCACCGGGGAGCTGTTTTTT

d_gene: .
abundance: few
v_gene: TRBV7-9
j_gene: TRBJ2-7
CDR3aa: CASSLVPSNEQYF
CDR3nt: TGTGCCAGCAGCTTAGTACCCTCGAACGAGCAGTACTTC

d_gene: .
abundance: few
v_gene: TRBV3-1
j_gene: TRBJ2-7
CDR3aa: CASSQGASSYEQYF
CDR3nt: TGTGCCAGCAGCCAAGGGGCCAGCTCCTACGAGCAGTACTTC

d_gene: TRBD2
abundance: few
v_gene: TRBV20-1
j_gene: TRBJ2-7
CDR3aa: CSARAVRLARDYEQYF
CDR3nt: TGCAGTGCTAGGGCGGTCAGACTAGCGAGGGACTACGAGCAGTACTTC

d_gene: .
abundance: .
v_gene: TRBV7-2
j_gene: TRBJ1-4
CDR3aa: CASSPRQNLIFF
CDR3nt: TGTGCCAGCAGCCCTCGACAGAACTTAATCTTTTTT

d_gene: .
abundance: .
v_gene: TRBV20-1
j_gene: TRBJ2-5
CDR3aa: CSARGGAPETQYF
CDR3nt: TGCAGTGCTAGAGGTGGAGCGCCCGAGACCCAGTACTTC

d_gene: TRBD2
abundance: .
v_gene: TRBV7-9
j_gene: TRBJ2-3
CDR3aa: CASSPLGRGATDTQYF
CDR3nt: TGTGCCAGCAGCCCCTTGGGGCGGGGGGCCACAGATACGCAGTATTTT

d_gene: .
abundance: few
v_gene: TRBV12-3/TRBV12-4
j_gene: TRBJ1-3
CDR3aa: CASSERFSGNTIYF
CDR3nt: TGTGCCAGCAGTGAAAGATTCTCTGGAAACACCATATATTTT

d_gene: .
abundance: .
v_gene: TRBV9
j_gene: TRBJ2-5
CDR3aa: CASSVGDQGSETQYF
CDR3nt: TGTGCCAGCAGCGTAGGAGACCAGGGGTCAGAGACCCAGTACTTC

d_gene: TRBD1
abundance: few
v_gene: TRBV10-3
j_gene: TRBJ1-2
CDR3aa: CAISGGQGRGYTF
CDR3nt: TGTGCCATCAGTGGTGGACAGGGCCGGGGCTACACCTTC

d_gene: TRBD2
abundance: many
v_gene: TRBV7-9
j_gene: TRBJ2-2
CDR3aa: CASSFLAGANTGELFF
CDR3nt: TGTGCCAGCAGCTTCTTAGCGGGGGCGAACACCGGGGAGCTGTTTTTT

d_gene: TRBD1
abundance: .
v_gene: TRBV7-9
j_gene: TRBJ2-5
CDR3aa: CASSFMTGEETQYF
CDR3nt: TGTGCCAGCAGCTTTATGACAGGGGAAGAGACCCAGTACTTC

d_gene: .
abundance: few
v_gene: TRBV6-5
j_gene: TRBJ2-3
CDR3aa: CASSSGALGDTQYF
CDR3nt: TGTGCCAGCAGTTCCGGGGCATTAGGAGATACGCAGTATTTT